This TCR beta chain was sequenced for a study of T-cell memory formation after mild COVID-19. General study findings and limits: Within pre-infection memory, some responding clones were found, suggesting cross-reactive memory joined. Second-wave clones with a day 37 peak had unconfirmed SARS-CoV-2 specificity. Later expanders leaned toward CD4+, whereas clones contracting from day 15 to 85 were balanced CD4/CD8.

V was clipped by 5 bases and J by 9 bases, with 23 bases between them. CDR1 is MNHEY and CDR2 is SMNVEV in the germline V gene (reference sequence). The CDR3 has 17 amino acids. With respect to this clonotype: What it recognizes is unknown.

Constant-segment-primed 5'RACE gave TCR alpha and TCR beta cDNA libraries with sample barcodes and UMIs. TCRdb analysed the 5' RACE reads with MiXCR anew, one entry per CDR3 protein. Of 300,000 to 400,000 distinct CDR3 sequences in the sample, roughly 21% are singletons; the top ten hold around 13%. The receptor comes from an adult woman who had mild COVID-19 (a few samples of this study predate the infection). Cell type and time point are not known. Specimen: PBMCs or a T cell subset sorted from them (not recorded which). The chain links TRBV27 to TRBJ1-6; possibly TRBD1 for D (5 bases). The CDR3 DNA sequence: TGTGCCAGCAGTCCCGCGGCGGTCACTCGGGGGGGTTCACCCCTCCACTTT. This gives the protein CASSPAAVTRGGSPLHF.